This TCR beta chain is drawn from a study of shared clonotypes between healthy human individuals. In the study overall: The people who gave samples were a couple of women and a few men aged 18 to 49.

Germline V lookup: CDR1 LNHDA, CDR2 SQIVND (reference sequence). CDR3 length equals 14 residues. The V gene end was trimmed by 7 bases and the J gene end by 5 bases; junction bases not matched to a gene: 9. Each cell subset's genomic DNA was divided evenly among several immunoSEQ plates. Authors' methods: ImmunoSEQ supplied junction-only sequences lacking quality scores, so filtering was different. The repertoire was sequenced with immunoSEQ multiplex PCR; TCRdb's copy has only in-frame clones and lacks some. Clone size and the V and J calls come from that table; the DNA yielded D and trimming. Among approximately 470,000 clones, 65% to 85% were seen once, and the ten largest hold 9.5% to 15%.

The V call is TRBV19, the J call TRBJ2-7, with TRBD2 identical over 9 bases. The origin of this receptor is a woman in her 40s in good health. Some clones in this sample may be carry-over from other donors' samples. The sample taken for sequencing was PBMCs. CDR3 DNA: TGTGCCAGTAAGGGTAGCGGGAGTAACCACGAGCAGTACTTC. It codes for CASKGSGSNHEQYF.